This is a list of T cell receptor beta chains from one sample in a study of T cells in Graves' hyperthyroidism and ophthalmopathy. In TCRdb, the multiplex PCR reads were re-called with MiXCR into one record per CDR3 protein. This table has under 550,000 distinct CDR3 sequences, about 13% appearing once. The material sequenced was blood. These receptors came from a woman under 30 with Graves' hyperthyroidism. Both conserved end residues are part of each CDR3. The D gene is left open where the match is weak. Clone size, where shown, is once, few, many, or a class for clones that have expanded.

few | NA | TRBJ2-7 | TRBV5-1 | TGCGCCAGCAGCTCCCCGGGGGCAGCATCCTACGAGCAGTACTTC | CASSSPGAASYEQYF
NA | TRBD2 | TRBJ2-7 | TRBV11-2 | TGTGCCAGCTGGGGGGGATACGAGCAGTACTTC | CASWGGYEQYF
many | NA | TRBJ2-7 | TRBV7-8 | TGTGCCAGCAGCTTAAATCGCGAGCAGTACTTC | CASSLNREQYF
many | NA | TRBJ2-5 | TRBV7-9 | TGTGCCAGCAGCTTAGATTTTGCAGAGACCCAGTACTTC | CASSLDFAETQYF
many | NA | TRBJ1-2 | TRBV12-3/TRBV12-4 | TGTGCCAGCACCTCTATACAGGGAATGGGCACCTTC | CASTSIQGMGTF
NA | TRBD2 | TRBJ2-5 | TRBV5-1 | TGCGCCAGCAGCTGGGGGACTAGCGGGGTCAATTGGGAGACCCAGTACTTC | CASSWGTSGVNWETQYF
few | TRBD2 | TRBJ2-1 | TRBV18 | TGTGCCAGCGCAACGCCTCTAGCGGGGGGCTACAATGAGCAGTTCTTC | CASATPLAGGYNEQFF
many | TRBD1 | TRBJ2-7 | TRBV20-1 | TGCAGTGCTAGGGTGGGACAGGGGTACGAGCAGTACTTC | CSARVGQGYEQYF
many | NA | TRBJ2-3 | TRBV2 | TGTGCCAGCAGTGACGACGCGGGGATCACAGATACGCAGTATTTT | CASSDDAGITDTQYF
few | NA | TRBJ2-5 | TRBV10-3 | TGTGCCATCAGTGATAGATGGGGTGGGGAGACCCAGTACTTC | CAISDRWGGETQYF
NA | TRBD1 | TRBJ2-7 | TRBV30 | TGTGCCTGGAGAGGGGCCGGACAGGGGGCTGGATCCTTCTACGAGCAGTACTTC | CAWRGAGQGAGSFYEQYF
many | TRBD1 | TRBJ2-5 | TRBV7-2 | TGTGCCAGCAGCATAAATTCAGGGGGCAAGACCCAGTACTTC | CASSINSGGKTQYF
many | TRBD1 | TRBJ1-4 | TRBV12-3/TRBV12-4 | TGTGCCAGCAGTTTTGGAGGGGGCAGGGATGAAAAACTGTTTTTT | CASSFGGGRDEKLFF
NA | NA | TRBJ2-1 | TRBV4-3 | TGCGCCAGCAGCCAAGAAGCCTCGGATTTTTACAATGAGCAGTTCTTC | CASSQEASDFYNEQFF
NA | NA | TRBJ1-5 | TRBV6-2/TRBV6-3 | TGTGCCAGCAGCCCCGGACAGACCTACAATCAGCCCCAGCATTTT | CASSPGQTYNQPQHF
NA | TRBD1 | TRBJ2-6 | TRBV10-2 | TGCGCCAGCAGTATCCAGGGGGCTGGGGCCAACGTCCTGACTTTC | CASSIQGAGANVLTF
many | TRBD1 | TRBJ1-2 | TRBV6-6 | TGTGCCAGCAGTTACTCGGGACAGGGTGTTTCTTGGTATGGCTACACCTTC | CASSYSGQGVSWYGYTF
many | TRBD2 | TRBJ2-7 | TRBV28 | TGTGCCAGCAGCCTAGCGGGAGGAGGATGGGAGCAGTACTTC | CASSLAGGGWEQYF
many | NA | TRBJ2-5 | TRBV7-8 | TGTGCCAGCAGCAGTAGCGGAGCTCAAGAGACCCAGTACTTC | CASSSSGAQETQYF
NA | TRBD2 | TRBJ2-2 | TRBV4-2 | TGTGCCAGCAGCCAAGCCAAACTAGCGGGAGGGGACACCGGGGAGCTGTTTTTT | CASSQAKLAGGDTGELFF
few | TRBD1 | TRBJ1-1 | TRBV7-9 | TGTGCCAGCAGCCCAAGACAGGGTTCGGGCACCAACACTGAAGCTTTCTTT | CASSPRQGSGTNTEAFF
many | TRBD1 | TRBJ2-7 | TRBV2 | TGTGCCAGCAGTGAAAGGACAGGGAGCGAGCAGTACTTC | CASSERTGSEQYF
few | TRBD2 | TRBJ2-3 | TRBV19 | TGTGCCAGTAGTTCGACTAGCGGGAGGGGTGATACGCAGTATTTT | CASSSTSGRGDTQYF
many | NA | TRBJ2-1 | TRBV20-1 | TGCAGTGCTAGTTCGGCTAACTACAATGAGCAGTTCTTC | CSASSANYNEQFF
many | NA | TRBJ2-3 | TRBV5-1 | TGCGCCAGCAGCAGGGGTCGGACAGATACGCAGTATTTT | CASSRGRTDTQYF
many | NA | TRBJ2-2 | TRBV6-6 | TGTGCCAGCAGTTACTCGAATAGACAGGACAACACCGGGGAGCTGTTTTTT | CASSYSNRQDNTGELFF
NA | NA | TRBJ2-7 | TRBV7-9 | TGTGCCAGCAGCCCGGTGGTAGGCGGGGAGCAGTACTTC | CASSPVVGGEQYF
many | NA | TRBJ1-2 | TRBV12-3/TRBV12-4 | TGTGCCAGCAGTCTGGGGCAACGCTATGGCTACACCTTC | CASSLGQRYGYTF
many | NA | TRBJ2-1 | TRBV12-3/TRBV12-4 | TGTGCCAGCAGCCCCCTCGCGCAGTTCTTC | CASSPLAQFF
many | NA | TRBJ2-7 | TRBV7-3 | TGTGCCAGCAGCTTAAGTGGGGGCATGGACGAGCAGTACTTC | CASSLSGGMDEQYF
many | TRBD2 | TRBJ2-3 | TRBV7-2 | TGTGCCAGCAGCTTAGTCGGCGGGAGGGTTTCAGATACGCAGTATTTT | CASSLVGGRVSDTQYF
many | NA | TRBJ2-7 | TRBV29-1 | TGCAGCGTCCGAGGACAGTTCTACGAGCAGTACTTC | CSVRGQFYEQYF
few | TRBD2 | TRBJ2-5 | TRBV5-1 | TGCGCCAGCAGCACGGGGACTATGCGAGAGACCCAGTACTTC | CASSTGTMRETQYF
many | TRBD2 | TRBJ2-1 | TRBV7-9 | TGTGCCAGCAGCTTAGTGGGTAGCGGGAGGTACTCCTACAATGAGCAGTTCTTC | CASSLVGSGRYSYNEQFF
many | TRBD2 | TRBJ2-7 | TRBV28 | TGTGCCAGTGGACTAGCGGGAGTAAATGACGAGCAGTACTTC | CASGLAGVNDEQYF
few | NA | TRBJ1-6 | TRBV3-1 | TGTGCCAGCAGCTTAGACAAATCACCCCTCCACTTT | CASSLDKSPLHF
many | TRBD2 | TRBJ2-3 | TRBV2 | TGTGCCAGCAGTGAAACCAGACTAGCGATCACTAGCACAGATACGCAGTATTTT | CASSETRLAITSTDTQYF
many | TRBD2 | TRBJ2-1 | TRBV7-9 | TGTGCCAGCAGCTTAAGGCGGGAGGGCCCCTACAATGAGCAGTTCTTC | CASSLRREGPYNEQFF
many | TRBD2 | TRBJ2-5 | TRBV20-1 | TGCAGTGCCTTTTACCCCCGGACTAGTCGGCAAGAGACCCAGTACTTC | CSAFYPRTSRQETQYF
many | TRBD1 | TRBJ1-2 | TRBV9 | TGTGCCAGCAGCGTAGGGGGCAGGGGGCGAGGCTACACCTTC | CASSVGGRGRGYTF
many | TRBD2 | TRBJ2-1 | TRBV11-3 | TGTGCCAGCAGCCGGACTAGCGGAACCTACAATGAGCAGTTCTTC | CASSRTSGTYNEQFF
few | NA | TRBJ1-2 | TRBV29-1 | TGCAGCGTTGAACACCTGAACTATGGCTACACCTTC | CSVEHLNYGYTF
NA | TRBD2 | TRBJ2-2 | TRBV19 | TGTGCCAGTAGTATGGATTGGGGACTAGCAGTCGCCGGGGAGCTGTTTTTT | CASSMDWGLAVAGELFF
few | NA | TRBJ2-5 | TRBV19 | TGTGCCAGTAGAAGAGGGCAGGAAGAGACCCAGTACTTC | CASRRGQEETQYF
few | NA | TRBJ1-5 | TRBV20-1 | TGCAGTGCGCCGGGACAACGACAGCCCCGGCATTTT | CSAPGQRQPRHF
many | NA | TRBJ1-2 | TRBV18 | TGTGCCAGCTCACCTCCGGGTGGGGATGGCTACACCTTC | CASSPPGGDGYTF
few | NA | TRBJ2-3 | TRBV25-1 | TGTGCCAGCAGTGCCGTCACTAGCACAGATACGCAGTATTTT | CASSAVTSTDTQYF